This T cell receptor beta chain was sequenced during a study of response to subunit inactivated influenza vaccine (dated by TCRdb to between 2017 and 2018). With respect to the entire study: Deep quantitative profiling of the T cell receptor repertoire was used in the study to follow responses to a trivalent subunit inactivated influenza vaccine. Overall study outcomes, separate from this receptor: The authors proposed that each seasonal influenza vaccination may bring in only a limited number of new T cells.

Libraries were constructed by RT-PCR. Sequencing relied on an Illumina HiSeq 2500. The raw public data were reprocessed by TCRdb itself: fastp quality trimming at Q25, MiXCR clonotype calling, in-frame beta chains only. Each record represents a unique CDR3 protein, reported with the most common genes and DNA among its rows. A total of some 520,000 distinct CDR3 sequences appear in this sample, approximately 15% of them only once. Of the sample, around 3% is held by the ten largest clones. The CDR3 runs 11 residues from the cysteine to the phenylalanine. Here the CDR3 DNA is all that survives: 33 bases in frame from base 1. Deletion took 3 bases off V and 7 bases off J, with a span of 8 bases between the germline ends. For CDR1 and CDR2, the germline V gene (reference sequence) lists DFQATT and SNEGSKA. On this clonotype itself: Its recognized antigen is unknown. Base qualities are not recorded, but no much larger clone differs from it by a single base.

This specimen consisted of CD4+ T cells sorted from PBMCs, obtained roughly 24 months after vaccination. The sequence derives from a man between 50 and 70 years old who received an inactivated influenza vaccine. Donor details come from another sample of the same person, matched by shared clones. This receptor chain uses TRBV20-1 and TRBJ2-3; the D gene lacks a confident call. The CDR3 loop reads CSARIRHTQYF. The DNA sequence is given as TGCAGTGCTAGGATTCGGCATACGCAGTATTTT.